This is a list of T cell receptor beta chains from one sample in a study of T cells in Graves' hyperthyroidism and ophthalmopathy. TCRdb called the multiplex PCR reads again in MiXCR, with one record for every CDR3 protein. The data show roughly 510,000 distinct CDR3 sequences, with about 20% seen just once and around a quarter held by the top ten. Sequencing used blood. The receptors come from a man aged 18 to 35 with Graves' hyperthyroidism. The CDR3 runs from the conserved cysteine through the conserved F or W. The D gene is left open where the match is weak. Size is stated for part of the rows, as once, few or many counts, or as a class when the clone is expanded.

size	V	J	D	CDR3	DNA
NA	TRBV18	TRBJ2-7	NA	CASSPLTGQSWEQYF	TGTGCCAGCTCACCACTAACAGGGCAGTCTTGGGAGCAGTACTTC
many	TRBV6-1	TRBJ2-5	NA	CASTRGGGLETQYF	TGTGCCAGCACTCGTGGTGGGGGGCTGGAGACCCAGTACTTC
few	TRBV6-2/TRBV6-3	TRBJ2-7	NA	CASRETGGTYEQYF	TGTGCCAGCAGAGAGACCGGGGGAACCTACGAGCAGTACTTC
many	TRBV12-3/TRBV12-4	TRBJ2-5	NA	CASSLSPGAGEETQYF	TGTGCCAGCAGTTTAAGTCCGGGGGCGGGAGAAGAGACCCAGTACTTC
few	TRBV7-9	TRBJ2-5	NA	CASSLPNREETQYF	TGTGCCAGCAGCCTACCGAACAGGGAAGAGACCCAGTACTTC
few	TRBV28	TRBJ2-2	TRBD2	CASSLGGRETGELFF	TGTGCCAGCAGTTTGGGCGGGAGGGAGACCGGGGAGCTGTTTTTT
many	TRBV6-4	TRBJ1-1	TRBD1	CASRTRQGFGGGMNTEAFF	TGTGCCAGCCGAACCCGACAGGGATTCGGCGGGGGCATGAACACTGAAGCTTTCTTT
NA	TRBV11-1	TRBJ1-1	TRBD1	CASSFLTGTGYLSEAFF	TGTGCCAGCAGCTTCCTCACCGGGACAGGGTATTTGTCTGAAGCTTTCTTT
many	TRBV6-5	TRBJ2-5	TRBD1	CASSYWTGGQETQYF	TGTGCCAGCAGTTACTGGACAGGGGGGCAAGAGACCCAGTACTTC
many	TRBV6-5	TRBJ1-5	TRBD1	CASSFLVTGREPQHF	TGTGCCAGCAGTTTCCTGGTGACAGGGCGAGAGCCCCAGCATTTT
many	TRBV10-2	TRBJ1-5	NA	CASSVHSNQPQHF	TGCGCCAGCAGTGTACATAGCAATCAGCCCCAGCATTTT
few	TRBV19	TRBJ1-2	TRBD1	CASSDGTGGIANYGYTF	TGTGCCAGTAGTGACGGGACAGGGGGCATAGCTAACTATGGCTACACCTTC
many	TRBV10-3	TRBJ1-1	NA	CAISERGQNTEAFF	TGTGCCATCAGTGAACGGGGACAAAACACTGAAGCTTTCTTT
NA	TRBV11-2	TRBJ1-1	NA	CASSLEFGDTEAFF	TGTGCCAGCAGCTTAGAATTCGGGGACACTGAAGCTTTCTTT
many	TRBV13	TRBJ2-7	TRBD1	CASSLGGQGPYEQYF	TGTGCCAGCAGCTTAGGAGGACAGGGGCCATACGAGCAGTACTTC
NA	TRBV7-2	TRBJ1-1	TRBD1	CASSLEQGAGTEAFF	TGTGCCAGCAGCCTGGAACAGGGGGCCGGCACTGAAGCTTTCTTT
NA	TRBV4-1	TRBJ1-1	NA	CASSQGGLMNTEAFF	TGCGCCAGCAGCCAAGGGGGACTCATGAACACTGAAGCTTTCTTT
many	TRBV27	TRBJ1-5	TRBD1	CASSETGGSNQPQHF	TGTGCCAGCAGCGAGACAGGGGGGAGCAATCAGCCCCAGCATTTT
many	TRBV19	TRBJ1-1	NA	CASSISPGVNTEAFF	TGTGCCAGTAGTATATCCCCAGGGGTGAACACTGAAGCTTTCTTT
NA	TRBV28	TRBJ1-2	NA	CASGSYGYTF	TGTGCCAGCGGGAGCTATGGCTACACCTTC
many	TRBV30	TRBJ1-5	NA	CAWSVRMNQPQHF	TGTGCCTGGAGTGTGCGGATGAATCAGCCCCAGCATTTT
many	TRBV14	TRBJ1-2	NA	CASSRDTKNYGYTF	TGTGCCAGCAGCCGGGACACCAAAAACTATGGCTACACCTTC
NA	TRBV6-2/TRBV6-3	TRBJ2-7	NA	CASSYGYSAVEQYF	TGTGCCAGCAGTTACGGTTATTCAGCAGTCGAGCAGTACTTC
many	TRBV27	TRBJ1-1	NA	CASSLDASTEAFF	TGTGCCAGCAGTTTAGATGCCAGCACTGAAGCTTTCTTT
many	TRBV29-1	TRBJ1-1	NA	CSVEDGGYEAFF	TGCAGCGTTGAAGACGGGGGTTATGAAGCTTTCTTT
few	TRBV2	TRBJ2-2	TRBD1	CASSEHRQGVTGELFF	TGTGCCAGCAGTGAACACCGACAGGGAGTAACCGGGGAGCTGTTTTTT
many	TRBV28	TRBJ1-2	NA	CASSRQGYTF	TGTGCCAGCAGCCGACAGGGCTACACCTTC
few	TRBV30	TRBJ1-1	NA	CAWEGPSSEAFF	TGTGCCTGGGAGGGCCCAAGCTCTGAAGCTTTCTTT
few	TRBV6-5	TRBJ2-5	NA	CASSYNYQETQYF	TGTGCCAGCAGTTACAACTACCAAGAGACCCAGTACTTC
many	TRBV19	TRBJ1-2	NA	CASSFGRINYGYTF	TGTGCCAGTAGTTTTGGACGGATTAACTATGGCTACACCTTC
many	TRBV6-1	TRBJ2-2	NA	CASKSSRNTGELFF	TGTGCCAGCAAGTCTAGCCGCAACACCGGGGAGCTGTTTTTT
many	TRBV6-4	TRBJ2-7	NA	CASRRVLDTLGFYEQYF	TGTGCCAGCAGAAGAGTCCTAGACACGTTGGGATTTTACGAGCAGTACTTC
many	TRBV27	TRBJ1-2	TRBD1	CASSLTETGVYGYTF	TGTGCCAGCAGTTTAACCGAGACAGGGGTCTATGGCTACACCTTC
many	TRBV11-2	TRBJ2-7	NA	CASSMGTDEQYF	TGTGCCAGCAGCATGGGGACGGACGAGCAGTACTTC
many	TRBV6-2/TRBV6-3	TRBJ2-2	NA	CASSINSGSGELFF	TGTGCCAGCAGCATTAACTCAGGGTCGGGGGAGCTGTTTTTT